This passage covers 15 T cell receptor beta chains from one sample sequenced in a study of shared clonotypes between healthy human individuals. TCRdb keeps only in-frame clones here, not all; method: immunoSEQ multiplex PCR. This sample has some 630,000 clones, with about 78% found just once. Specimen: memory CD4+ T cells sorted from blood. Subset specified: CD45RA-negative fraction. Every receptor here comes from a young woman in good health.

This clone turned up a few times. This may stem from a read error, because a much larger clone lies one nucleotide away. CDR3 nucleotide sequence: TGTGCCAGCAGCTCGGGACAGAAGAATGAGCAGTTCTTC. Residues: CASSSGQKNEQFF. The V and J genes are TRBV7-2 and TRBJ2-1; 7 bases map to TRBD1. Germline CDR1 SGHTA, CDR2 FQGNSA. The J segment lost 7 bases and the V segment lost 4 bases, leaving 4 bases of the junction unmatched. The CDR3 is 13 residues long. The full variable domain, with the rest looked up from reference TRBV7-2 and TRBJ2-1, is GAGVSQSPSNKVTEKGKDVELRCDPISGHTALYWYRQSLGQGLEFLIYFQGNSAPDKSGLPSDRFSAERTGGSVSTLTIQRTQQEDSAVYLCASSSGQKNEQFFGPGTRLTVL.

The CDR3 bases are TGTGCCAGCAGTGAATCCATTCTAGCGGGAGACGAAAAGACCCAGTACTTC. This gives the protein CASSESILAGDEKTQYF. The chain joins TRBV6-1 to TRBJ2-5; 10 nucleotides agree with TRBD2. The trim removed 2 bases at V and 6 bases at J, leaving 12 bases unmatched. Germline V lookup: CDR1 MNHNS, CDR2 SASEGT. This CDR3 has 17 residues.

The genes are TRBV9 and TRBJ2-7; TRBD1 aligns across 7 bases. Germline V CDR1 and CDR2: SGDLS, YYNGEE. The CDR3 is 12 residues long. V lost 3 bases to trimming and J lost 6 bases; unmatched junction nucleotides: 3. The CDR3 DNA is TGTGCCAGCAGCGCGACAGGGCTCGAGCAGTACTTC. It yields the protein CASSATGLEQYF.

The rearrangement uses TRBV28 and TRBJ1-4; 7 nucleotides agree with TRBD1. Germline CDR1 MDHEN, CDR2 SYDVKM. Trimming took 1 base from V and 5 from J; bases not matched to a gene: 1. The CDR3 runs to 14 residues. CDR3 loop: CASSLLTGNEKLFF. In DNA, the CDR3 is TGTGCCAGCAGTTTATTGACAGGGAATGAAAAACTGTTTTTT.

This clone was picked up many times. This rearrangement joins TRBV7-2 to TRBJ1-5; TRBD1 might be the D (5 bases). Looked up from germline, CDR1 is SGHTA and CDR2 is FQGNSA. This CDR3 region has 13 residues. Trimming shortened V by 5 bases and J by 9 bases, and 14 bases separated the two germline ends. The chain's CDR3 is CASSPRDHGPQHF. For the CDR3, the DNA is TGTGCCAGCAGCCCCCGGGACCACGGGCCCCAGCATTTT.

V is TRBV11-2 and J is TRBJ1-2; D not certain. V gave up 2 bases and J gave up 7 bases, with 23 bases separating them. This CDR3 region has 17 residues. Germline values: CDR1 SGHAT, CDR2 FQNNGV. Here the CDR3 reads CASSLTKESGLYSGYTF. The CDR3 DNA reads TGTGCCAGCAGCTTAACAAAGGAATCGGGGTTATATTCTGGCTACACCTTC.

The chain joins TRBV10-3 to TRBJ1-3; 8 bases map to TRBD1. The CDR3 extends over 15 amino acids. Germline lookup yields CDR1 ENHRY and CDR2 SYGVKD. The ends lost 6 bases at V and 0 bases at J; junction bases unmatched: 4. CDR3 protein: CAIRGTGFSGNTIYF. For the CDR3, the DNA is TGTGCCATCAGGGGGACAGGTTTCTCTGGAAACACCATATATTTT.

J is TRBJ2-1 and V is TRBV6-1; 9 bases line up with TRBD1. Trimming took 6 bases from V and 1 from J; bases not matched to a gene: 4. The CDR3 consists of 15 residues. Germline lookup yields CDR1 MNHNS and CDR2 SASEGT. The CDR3 region is CASSGGTGSYNEQFF. DNA for the CDR3: TGTGCCAGCAGCGGGGGGACAGGGTCCTACAATGAGCAGTTCTTC.

This rearrangement joins TRBV7-3 to TRBJ1-1; 9 nucleotides agree with TRBD1. Looked up from germline, CDR1 is SGHTA and CDR2 is FQGTGA. The CDR3 loop spans 14 amino acids. V lost 5 bases to trimming and J lost 3 bases; unmatched junction nucleotides: 4. CDR3 region: CASSPGQGYTEAFF. Here the CDR3 DNA reads TGTGCCAGCAGCCCTGGACAGGGGTACACTGAAGCTTTCTTT. The full variable domain, its missing parts supplied by reference TRBV7-3 and TRBJ1-1, is GAGVSQTPSNKVTEKGKYVELRCDPISGHTALYWYRQSLGQGPEFLIYFQGTGAADDSGLPNDRFFAVRPEGSVSTLKIQRTERGDSAVYLCASSPGQGYTEAFFGQGTRLTVV.

The chain carries TRBV15 and TRBJ2-1; tentative D call: TRBD2 (6 bases). This CDR3 region has 17 residues. CDR1 and CDR2 from the germline V gene are LNHNV and YYDKDF (reference sequence). V dropped 0 bases and J dropped 4 bases, with 16 bases sitting between them. CDR3 sequence reads: CATSRDRAGGAYNEQFF. For the CDR3, the DNA is TGTGCCACCAGCAGAGATCGTGCCGGGGGTGCTTACAATGAGCAGTTCTTC.

Turning to this clone: The sample holds other DNA sequences that translate to the same CDR3. The CDR3 nucleotides read TGCAGTGCTCGGGATTTCAATGAGCAGTTCTTC. Translating it yields CSARDFNEQFF. The chain employs TRBV20-1 and TRBJ2-1; D might be TRBD2 (5 bases). The CDR3 extends over 11 amino acids. V lost 5 bases to trimming and J lost 6 bases, with 8 bases between them. Germline V gene data show CDR1 as DFQATT and CDR2 as SNEGSKA (reference sequence).

The chain joins TRBV29-1 to TRBJ2-1; 9 bases fit TRBD2. V lost 1 base to trimming and J lost 2 bases; unmatched junction nucleotides: 9. CDR1 is SQVTM, CDR2 ANQGSEA, per germline. The CDR3 has 17 residues. The CDR3 nucleotides are TGCAGCGTTGAAGCTGATTGGCGGGAGGGGGCCTACAATGAGCAGTTCTTC. This sequence encodes CSVEADWREGAYNEQFF.

The CDR3 reads CASSLRPLGTGEGTNEKLFF. The DNA of the CDR3 is TGCGCCAGCAGCCTCCGCCCCCTCGGGACAGGGGAGGGTACTAATGAAAAACTGTTTTTT. The chain carries TRBV4-1 and TRBJ1-4; 10 bases match TRBD1. Germline CDR1 reads MGHRA; CDR2 reads YSYEKL. Trimming removed 4 bases from V and 2 bases from J; junction bases left unmatched: 16. The CDR3 sequence is 20 residues long.

The chain links TRBV12-5 to TRBJ2-3; D assignment may be TRBD1 or TRBD2 (5 bases each). This CDR3 comprises 16 residues. CDR1 and CDR2 from the germline V gene are LGHNT and FRNRAP. V dropped 7 bases and J dropped 0 bases, with 17 bases sitting between them. CDR3 nucleotide sequence: TGTGCTAGTGCCCTTTACGGGGCCAGTAGCACAGATACGCAGTATTTT. It translates to CASALYGASSTDTQYF.

This clone was recorded only once. J is TRBJ2-2 and V is TRBV6-5; TRBD2 matches at 7 bases. Germline V gene data show CDR1 as MNHEY and CDR2 as SVGAGI. J was trimmed by 7 bases and V by 7 bases; bases with no gene match: 12. CDR3 size: 15 residues. The CDR3 spells CASTKEGGSIGELFF. In DNA, the CDR3 is TGTGCCAGCACCAAAGAAGGCGGGAGTATCGGGGAGCTGTTTTTT.